The clone carrying this T cell receptor (beta chain) was seen more than once but under ten times. Its antigen is unknown. Tissue processing of the graft released intraepithelial and lamina propria lymphocytes from it. Repertoires were generated with immunoSEQ multiplex PCR, while TCRdb's copy carries only in-frame clones and drops some. This sample has a few thousand clones; around 77% occur once, and the top ten carry around a tenth. This sample stems from a study of graft-versus-host responses after intestinal transplantation. In the study overall: Recipients uniformly received anti-thymocyte globulin induction, followed by tacrolimus and steroids for around 3 years. General study findings and limits: GvH clones appeared in recipient marrow, some first in ileum or blood.

The input for sequencing was ileum tissue, taken around 1,000 days after intestinal transplantation. This receptor was identified in a human patient who received an intestinal transplant, so some T cells may come from the graft donor.

The CDR3 protein is CASSLGQGEETQYF. Written as DNA, the CDR3 is TGTGCCAGCAGCTTGGGGCAGGGTGAAGAGACCCAGTACTTC. This chain joins TRBV7-9 and TRBJ2-5, with a possible D match to TRBD1 (5 bases). V lost 3 bases and J 3 bases, leaving 11 bases between the germline ends. This CDR3 comprises 14 residues. Germline-derived CDR1 and CDR2 are SEHNR and FQNEAQ (reference sequence).